This TCR beta chain emerged from a study of response to subunit inactivated influenza vaccine. Study-wide points: Only a handful of new T cells, the authors suggested, are recruited with each seasonal influenza vaccination.

There are a few counts of this clonotype. Its antigen is as yet unknown. Germline CDR1 and CDR2: SEHNR and FQNEAQ (reference sequence). Trimming took off 1 base at V and 6 bases at J, with 13 bases between the two ends. The CDR3 loop spans 14 amino acids. One entry per CDR3 protein, called by TCRdb with MiXCR from the RT-PCR reads. Of about 500,000 distinct CDR3 sequences listed, 16% are singletons. J is TRBJ2-7 and V is TRBV7-9, with D perhaps TRBD2 (5 bases). The specimen was CD4+ T cells sorted from PBMCs, collected less than 25 months after vaccination. The clonotype originates from a man aged 50-75 years who received an inactivated influenza vaccine. The CDR3 here is CASSLVSRGSEQYF. DNA of the CDR3: TGTGCCAGCAGCTTAGTTAGCCGTGGGAGCGAGCAGTACTTC.